This T cell receptor (beta chain) was profiled in a study of T cells in Graves' hyperthyroidism and ophthalmopathy. Study details: Specimen type is peripheral blood, collected at initial diagnosis prior to any treatment.

Amplified TCR beta CDR3 regions derived from RNA transcripts. RT-PCR in the first round (using the HTBI primer set) targeted the TCR CDR3. Each CDR3 protein gets one entry after TCRdb re-called the multiplex PCR reads with MiXCR. The data show about 290,000 distinct CDR3 sequences, about an eighth seen once. This clonotype was counted many times. Its antigen is still unknown. The study's findings and limits: Researchers report that a 13 V-J model separated ophthalmopathy from stable hyperthyroidism. Most thyroid clonotypes with frequency above 0.001 were detected in blood.

The sample was blood. This clonotype was obtained from a middle-aged woman with Graves' hyperthyroidism.

In DNA, the CDR3 is TGCGCCAGCAGCTTGGTGGCTAGCGGGACCGGGGAGCTGTTTTTT. As protein: CASSLVASGTGELFF. The chain employs TRBV5-1 and TRBJ2-2; 8 bases agree with TRBD2. The CDR3 runs to 15 residues. The germline V gene has CDR1 SGHRS and CDR2 YFSETQ. V lost 0 bases and J lost 5; bases outside the gene matches: 3.